This T cell receptor beta chain emerged from a study of T cell responses to AZD1222 COVID-19 vaccine. Whole-study findings and limits: Most donors were white British and more were female, and clonal diversity was possibly underestimated. Sampled repertoires all dated from after the peak T cell response. Vaccination with two AZD1222 doses was followed by a rise in Spike-specific TCR breadth and depth.

Turning to this clone: Its antigen remains unknown.

TCRdb's copy holds only in-frame clones and misses some; the assay was immunoSEQ multiplex PCR. This repertoire shows 85,000 to 100,000 clones, 85% to 90% found once; its top ten account for 5%. V gave up 3 bases and J gave up 3 bases, with 14 bases separating them. Germline V gene data show CDR1 as SNHLY and CDR2 as FYNNEI. This CDR3 has 15 residues. This chain connects TRBV2 to TRBJ1-2; D not certain. The sample in question was peripheral blood, obtained 28 days after the second AZD1222 dose. The clonotype originates from an adult who received the AZD1222 COVID-19 vaccine. The CDR3 region is CASSDGPRDDYGYTF. CDR3 nucleotides: TGTGCCAGCAGTGACGGCCCTCGGGATGACTATGGCTACACCTTC. The full variable domain, rest sourced from reference TRBV2 and TRBJ1-2, is EPEVTQTPSHQVTQMGQEVILRCVPISNHLYFYWYRQILGQKVEFLVSFYNNEISEKSEIFDDQFSVERPDGSNFTLKIRSTKLEDSAMYFCASSDGPRDDYGYTFGSGTRLTVV.